The sequence of this TCR beta chain was determined in a study of shared clonotypes between healthy human individuals. The table came from immunoSEQ multiplex PCR; TCRdb's copy has only in-frame clones and leaves some out. The sample holds 2 million to 3 million clones, more than 85% seen once. From germline, CDR1 is SGHRS and CDR2 YFSETQ. V lost 0 bases and J 0 bases, leaving 11 bases between the germline ends. This CDR3 region has 16 residues. This sequence was found in a man aged 18-30 years in good health. Some clones in this sample may be carry-over from other donors' samples. This sequence joins TRBV5-1 and TRBJ2-3, with D perhaps given as TRBD1 or TRBD2 (6 bases each). Sequenced sample: naive CD4+ T cells from PBMCs. Indicated subset: CD45RA+ positively selected. CDR3 region: CASSLEPGASTDTQYF. The DNA of the CDR3 is TGCGCCAGCAGCTTGGAGCCGGGGGCTAGCACAGATACGCAGTATTTT.